This record covers a single TCR beta chain. The data are from a study of blood T cell repertoires in COVID-19. Study summary: The United States, Italy and Spain were the sources of the acute and convalescent COVID-19 samples. PBMCs, B-cell-depleted T cells, or T cells provided the cDNA or gDNA that made up the material.

Germline V gene sequence: CDR1 SNHLY, CDR2 FYNNEI. Between the trimmed V and J ends, which lost 6 bases and 0 bases, there was a span of 11 bases. The CDR3 is 14 amino acids. Some clones are missing from TCRdb's copy, which holds only in-frame ones; the method was immunoSEQ multiplex PCR. The sample holds 50,000 to 65,000 clones, just over 70% seen once. Before they entered the study, exposed participants had met a COVID-19 case within 2 weeks. The clonotype was recovered from a woman aged 55-69 years who had been exposed to COVID-19. The gene calls are TRBV2 and TRBJ1-1; D is undetermined. The source material was PBMCs or T cells enriched from blood (not recorded which). CDR3 DNA: TGTGCCAGCAGGCTCCCAGGCATGAACACTGAAGCTTTCTTT. This gives the protein CASRLPGMNTEAFF.